These 11 T cell receptor beta chains share one sample of origin, sequenced in a study of identical twins. TCRdb redid the calling of the 5' RACE reads with MiXCR, one entry per CDR3 protein. The sample lists approximately 220,000 distinct CDR3 sequences, 7% to 8.5% seen once, with about 5.6% in the top ten. Separately, the same data were catalogued under a study of yellow fever vaccine responses in identical twins.

The sequencing sample was made of CD8+ T cells sorted from blood. The receptors were sampled from a woman aged 18-29 years in good health.

This clonotype was counted ten times or more. The chain joins TRBV4-2 to TRBJ2-3; D is perhaps TRBD2 (5 bases). The CDR3 length is 15 residues. V dropped 3 bases and J dropped 0 bases, with 10 bases sitting between them. Looked up from germline, CDR1 is LGHNA and CDR2 is YNFKEQ. The DNA of the CDR3 is TGTGCCAGCAGCCAGGATTGGGAGAGCACAGATACGCAGTATTTT. It codes for CASSQDWESTDTQYF.

V usage is TRBV20-1 and J usage is TRBJ2-1; 7 bases agree with TRBD2. The V segment lost 7 bases and the J segment 14 bases; nucleotides outside the gene matches: 11. In germline, CDR1 is DFQATT, CDR2 SNEGSKA (reference sequence). This CDR3 comprises 11 residues. CDR3 residues: CSVSSGPPEFF. The CDR3 nucleotides read TGCAGTGTATCTAGCGGCCCCCCGGAGTTCTTC.

This clonotype was seen repeatedly, ten times or more. V is TRBV28 and J is TRBJ1-1; D gene unclear. Trimming removed 3 bases from V and 3 bases from J, with 14 bases in between. This CDR3 is built from 15 residues. Germline V gene sequence: CDR1 MDHEN, CDR2 SYDVKM. The CDR3 nucleotides are TGTGCCAGCAGTTTGTATTCTGGGAGGTACACTGAAGCTTTCTTT. Protein: CASSLYSGRYTEAFF.

The chain couples TRBV12-3 or TRBV12-4 to TRBJ1-1; no clear D. This CDR3 is 14 amino acids long. V was pared by 6 bases and J by 4 bases, with 15 bases between. CDR3 loop: CASSLGGAFTEAFF. For the CDR3, the DNA is TGTGCCAGCAGCCTGGGAGGCGCGTTCACTGAAGCTTTCTTT.

There are many counts of this clonotype. The gene calls are TRBV2 and TRBJ2-1; no definite D call. Between the trimmed V and J ends, which lost 7 bases and 6 bases, there was a span of 4 bases. The V gene's germline CDR1 is SNHLY and CDR2 FYNNEI. The CDR3 runs to 10 residues. The CDR3 DNA reads TGTGCCAGCATTGGCAATGAGCAGTTCTTC. As protein: CASIGNEQFF.

The chain couples TRBV27 to TRBJ2-7, with a possible D match to TRBD2 (5 bases). Trimming cost V 6 bases and J 6 bases, with 21 bases left between them. Germline lookup yields CDR1 MNHEY and CDR2 SMNVEV (reference sequence). The CDR3 has 15 amino acids. CDR3 nucleotides: TGTGCCAGCAGACCTTCTAGGACGGGTGAGGGCGAGCAGTACTTC. Translation: CASRPSRTGEGEQYF.

This clonotype was picked up many times. The chain joins TRBV4-1 to TRBJ2-2; D is unclear. The CDR3 runs to 16 residues. Between the trimmed V and J ends, which lost 1 base and 4 bases, there was a span of 13 bases. The germline V gene encodes CDR1 MGHRA and CDR2 YSYEKL. CDR3 DNA: TGCGCCAGCAGCCAAGCCCACGGAACATTCACCGGGGAGCTGTTTTTT. As protein: CASSQAHGTFTGELFF.

This clonotype appeared many times. CDR3 sequence: CASSLLRKDLGEKLFF. In DNA form, the CDR3 reads TGTGCCAGCAGTTTATTAAGAAAGGATTTGGGTGAAAAACTGTTTTTT. V is TRBV28 and J is TRBJ1-4; D gene uncertain. CDR1 is MDHEN, CDR2 SYDVKM, per germline. Trimming stripped 1 base from V and 7 bases from J, with 16 bases between. CDR3 length: 16 residues. Full variable domain (outside the CDR3, taken from reference TRBV28 and TRBJ1-4): DVKVTQSSRYLVKRTGEKVFLECVQDMDHENMFWYRQDPGLGLRLIYFSYDVKMKEKGDIPEGYSVSREKKERFSLILESASTNQTSMYLCASSLLRKDLGEKLFFGSGTQLSVL.

This clonotype was found a few times. The chain employs TRBV11-2 and TRBJ2-5; D possibly corresponds to TRBD2 (5 bases). Trimming removed 3 bases from V and 2 bases from J, with 7 bases in between. This CDR3 is 13 amino acids long. Germline values: CDR1 SGHAT, CDR2 FQNNGV. The CDR3 spells CASSLWTQETQYF. The CDR3 bases are TGTGCCAGCAGCTTGTGGACTCAAGAGACCCAGTACTTC.

This clonotype was detected many times. The rearrangement uses TRBV2 and TRBJ2-7; TRBD2 matches at 8 bases. The CDR3 is 16 residues long. The J segment lost 4 bases and the V segment lost 5 bases, leaving 13 bases of the junction unmatched. CDR1 SNHLY and CDR2 FYNNEI come from the germline V gene. Written as DNA, the CDR3 is TGTGCCAGCAGTACGGATCCGGGACTAGTTCCTTACGAGCAGTACGTC. It specifies CASSTDPGLVPYEQYV.

The sample holds a few counts of this clonotype. V and J are TRBV6-2 or TRBV6-3 and TRBJ2-5; 15 nucleotides match TRBD2. CDR1 and CDR2 from the germline V gene are MNHEY and SVGEGT. The trim removed 2 bases at V and 2 bases at J, leaving 15 bases unmatched. The CDR3 length is 21 residues. Here the CDR3 DNA reads TGTGCCAGCAGTTACCCGGGACTAGCGGGAGGCGGCGGGTTCCTTCAAGAGACCCAGTACTTC. Its translation: CASSYPGLAGGGGFLQETQYF.